This T cell receptor (beta chain) was captured in a study of neurological immune-mediated disorders. Whole-study results and caveats: The study phylogenetically grouped the repertoires of 18 of 34 multiple sclerosis patients into one related-CDR3 cluster, a possible signature. The greatest TCR clonal expansion appeared in HTLV-1-associated myelopathy and the smallest, falling below healthy controls, in multiple sclerosis.

Time point reported: longitudinal time-point 2. From 2 million PBMCs stored at -80 C, the unsorted libraries were generated. This clonotype came up many times. What it binds is unknown. V was trimmed by 1 base and J by 3 bases, leaving 16 bases between them. Germline CDR1 DFQATT, CDR2 SNEGSKA (reference sequence). This CDR3 has 16 residues. As for the cDNA, it was generated by 5'RACE with 10-nucleotide random UMIs. TCRdb re-called the 5' RACE reads with MiXCR, one entry per CDR3 protein. Of about 80,000 distinct CDR3 sequences in the sample, around 6% are singletons; the top ten hold 6.5% to 9%. The genes are TRBV20-1 and TRBJ1-5, with a weak D call TRBD1 (5 bases). What was sequenced was PBMCs. The receptor was derived from a woman aged 55-75 years with multiple sclerosis. The DNA of the CDR3 is TGCAGTGCTAGAGCCCTTGACAGCGTAAACAATCAGCCCCAGCATTTT. Translated, it gives CSARALDSVNNQPQHF.